A single sample is the source of the 17 T cell receptor beta chains below, sequenced in a study of tissue T cells after allogeneic stem cell transplantation. Enrolled prospectively were adult allogeneic hematopoietic cell transplant recipients whose graft-versus-host disease was steroid-refractory. Sequencing used immunoSEQ multiplex PCR; TCRdb keeps in-frame clones, though not all of them. This sample has 3,000 or so clones, with approximately 65% found just once. This specimen was ascending colon tissue, taken at autopsy. The receptor source for this set is an older male patient with steroid-refractory graft-versus-host disease after an allogeneic stem cell transplant. The graft donor may be the source of some T cells.

The chain joins TRBV7-8 to TRBJ2-7, with no clear D. V lost 6 bases and J 4 bases, leaving 7 bases between the germline ends. This CDR3 has 11 residues. Per germline, CDR1 SGHVS and CDR2 FQNEAQ. The CDR3 coding sequence is TGTGCCAGCAGTTCTAAGTACGAGCAGTACTTC. Translating gives CASSSKYEQYF. The variable domain in full, completed from reference TRBV7-8 and TRBJ2-7, reads GAGVSQSPRYKVAKRGQDVALRCDPISGHVSLFWYQQALGQGPEFLTYFQNEAQLDKSGLPSDRFFAERPEGSVSTLKIQRTQQEDSAVYLCASSSKYEQYFGPGTRLTVT.

This clone was detected a few times. In DNA form, the CDR3 reads TGTGCCAGCAGCTTAGGGGCGAACACTGAAGCTTTCTTT. Translated, it gives CASSLGANTEAFF. V and J are TRBV11-1 and TRBJ1-1; D is unclear. The CDR3 runs to 13 residues. Germline lookup yields CDR1 SGHAT and CDR2 FQDESV (reference sequence). The V end was cut by 1 base, the J end by 1 base, with 4 bases between.

In this sample, this clone turned up a few times. The V gene is TRBV18, the J gene TRBJ2-2; D ambiguous. V lost 3 bases and J 2 bases, leaving 13 bases between the germline ends. In germline, CDR1 is KGHSH, CDR2 LQKENI. This CDR3 contains 16 residues. CDR3 amino acids: CASSPFQHINTGELFF. The CDR3 region has the DNA TGTGCCAGCTCACCGTTCCAGCACATTAACACCGGGGAGCTGTTTTTT.

The chain combines TRBV12-3 or TRBV12-4 with TRBJ2-7; either TRBD1 or TRBD2 may supply D (5 bases each). Trimming removed 3 bases from V and 3 bases from J, with 6 bases in between. The CDR3 spans 12 residues. The CDR3 DNA reads as TGTGCCAGCAGTTTTGGGGGCTACGAGCAGTACTTC. Amino acid sequence: CASSFGGYEQYF.

This clone was counted only a few times. The V gene is TRBV7-7, the J gene TRBJ2-5; unclear D gene. Germline V CDR1 and CDR2: SSHAT, FNYEAQ (reference sequence). Deletions cut 5 bases from V and 1 base from J, with 14 bases between. The CDR3 has 15 amino acids. The CDR3 nucleotides are TGTGCCAGCAGCGTGACTCCCGTGAGCCAAGAGACCCAGTACTTC. Its translation is CASSVTPVSQETQYF.

The CDR3 bases are TGTGCCACATCAGCGGGGGGGACCCTTTTGGATGAGCAGTTCTTC. It codes for CATSAGGTLLDEQFF. The V gene is TRBV6-6, the J gene TRBJ2-1; 10 bases fit TRBD2. With V trimmed by 10 bases and J by 8 bases, 14 bases remained unmatched. From germline, CDR1 is MNHNY and CDR2 SVGAGI (reference sequence). This CDR3 region has 15 residues.

The genes are TRBV18 and TRBJ1-3; 9 bases agree with TRBD1. The J segment lost 0 bases and the V segment lost 3 bases, leaving 9 bases of the junction unmatched. The germline gives CDR1 KGHSH, CDR2 LQKENI. This CDR3 contains 18 residues. The CDR3 region has the DNA TGTGCCAGCTCACCCACCGGGACAGGGTATAACTCTGGAAACACCATATATTTT. This codes for CASSPTGTGYNSGNTIYF.

This chain joins TRBV18 and TRBJ1-1; the D gene is possibly TRBD1 (6 bases). The CDR3 runs to 16 residues. V lost 3 bases and J lost 5, with 19 bases in between. Germline CDR1 reads KGHSH; CDR2 reads LQKENI. This chain's CDR3 is CASSPVAAGVWTEAFF. The DNA of the CDR3 is TGTGCCAGCTCACCGGTGGCGGCAGGGGTTTGGACTGAAGCTTTCTTT. The full variable domain, in which reference TRBV18 and TRBJ1-1 provide the parts outside the CDR3, is NAGVMQNPRHLVRRRGQEARLRCSPMKGHSHVYWYRQLPEEGLKFMVYLQKENIIDESGMPKERFSAEFPKEGPSILRIQQVVRGDSAAYFCASSPVAAGVWTEAFFGQGTRLTVV.

Sample share makes this clone large. The chain recombines TRBV5-6 with TRBJ2-5; 8 positions match TRBD2. Germline trimming cut 3 bases from V and 4 bases from J; bases unmatched to any gene: 8. The CDR3 spans 15 residues. Germline V CDR1 and CDR2: SGHDT, YYEEEE. The CDR3 sequence: CASSWGAGGGETQYF. CDR3 in DNA: TGTGCCAGCAGCTGGGGGGCCGGGGGGGGAGAGACCCAGTACTTC.

The chain combines TRBV6-6 with TRBJ1-1; D unresolved. This CDR3 contains 13 residues. V was cut by 7 bases and J by 1 base, with 10 bases left in between. Germline loops: CDR1 MNHNY, CDR2 SVGAGI (reference sequence). CDR3 amino acids: CASTNWANTEAFF. The CDR3 nucleotides read TGTGCCAGCACGAATTGGGCGAACACTGAAGCTTTCTTT.

V usage is TRBV6-6 and J usage is TRBJ1-2; 9 nucleotides match TRBD1. The CDR3 extends over 13 amino acids. The junction had 2 bases not matched to a gene; V was cut back by 5 bases and J by 4 bases. CDR1 and CDR2 (germline): MNHNY, SVGAGI (reference sequence). The CDR3 spells CASSGTGLYGYTF. The CDR3 DNA reads as TGTGCCAGCAGTGGGACAGGGCTCTATGGCTACACCTTC.

CDR3 protein: CSARDLSTQYF. CDR3 bases: TGCAGTGCTAGAGACCTCAGTACGCAGTATTTT. This chain connects TRBV20-1 to TRBJ2-3, with no clear D. Germline CDR1 DFQATT, CDR2 SNEGSKA (reference sequence). V was shortened by 0 bases and J by 8 bases, with 6 bases between the two germline ends. This CDR3 has 11 amino acids.

The rearrangement joins TRBV6-5 to TRBJ1-5, with 8 bases aligning to TRBD1. Germline trimming cut 6 bases from V and 7 bases from J; bases unmatched to any gene: 8. CDR3 length equals 14 residues. Looked up from germline, CDR1 is MNHEY and CDR2 is SVGAGI. The DNA for the CDR3 is TGTGCCAGCAGCCGGACAGGGACTAACCAGCCCCAGCATTTT. Its translation: CASSRTGTNQPQHF.

The chain recombines TRBV6-5 with TRBJ1-6; D ambiguous. Germline CDR1 and CDR2: MNHEY and SVGAGI. This CDR3 is 16 amino acids long. The V and J ends lost 4 bases and 0 bases respectively, with 10 bases between them. The CDR3 here is CASSLTWSSYNSPLHF. The CDR3 region has the DNA TGTGCCAGCAGTTTGACTTGGAGCTCCTATAATTCACCCCTCCACTTT.

This chain joins TRBV7-9 and TRBJ2-5; no definite D call. This CDR3 is built from 11 residues. V shed 8 bases and J shed 2 bases, with 6 bases lying between them. Germline CDR1 reads SEHNR; CDR2 reads FQNEAQ (reference sequence). CDR3 bases: TGTGCCAGCGCAGGACAAGAGACCCAGTACTTC. Translated, it gives CASAGQETQYF.

V gene TRBV6-2 or TRBV6-3 combines with J gene TRBJ1-2; 7 bases map to TRBD1. The V gene end was trimmed by 6 bases and the J gene end by 8 bases; junction bases not matched to a gene: 6. The germline V gene encodes CDR1 MNHEY and CDR2 SVGEGT. The CDR3 is 12 residues long. The CDR3 nucleotides are TGTGCCAGCAGCCTGGACAGGTCGGGCTACACCTTC. It yields the protein CASSLDRSGYTF.

In regard to this clone: Within the sample, other DNA sequences also encode this same CDR3. The CDR3 DNA is TGTGCCAGCAGCCAAACAGCGAACTATGGCTACACCTTC. It codes for CASSQTANYGYTF. The J gene is TRBJ1-2, the V gene TRBV3-1 (or the pseudogene TRBV3-2); D call uncertain. V lost 2 bases and J 2 bases, leaving 6 bases between the germline ends. The CDR3 extends over 13 amino acids. Germline V gene data show CDR1 as LGHDT and CDR2 as YNNKEL (reference sequence).